The 25 T cell receptor beta chains listed next were all sequenced from one sample in a study of brain T cells in children with intractable seizures. Assay: immunoSEQ multiplex PCR; the TCRdb copy retains only in-frame clones and omits some. The sample yields 80,000 or so clones, about 93% seen once. The material sequenced was peripheral blood, taken at surgery. Receptors were obtained from a girl aged 2 to 10 with Rasmussen encephalitis and intractable seizures.

The genes are TRBV3-1 (or the pseudogene TRBV3-2) and TRBJ1-2; TRBD1 aligns across 7 bases. Looked up from germline, CDR1 is LGHDT and CDR2 is YNNKEL (reference sequence). J gave up 7 bases and V 1 base, and 3 bases lay outside the gene matches. The CDR3 totals 13 residues. The CDR3 protein is CASSQGGTVGYTF. CDR3 DNA sequence: TGTGCCAGCAGCCAAGGGGGGACAGTTGGCTACACCTTC.

The chain recombines TRBV6-5 with TRBJ2-3, with 10 bases identical to TRBD1. Germline loops: CDR1 MNHEY, CDR2 SVGAGI. The V segment lost 8 bases and the J segment 7 bases; nucleotides outside the gene matches: 6. The CDR3 totals 13 residues. This CDR3 reads CASRDRGRYTQYF. DNA for the CDR3: TGTGCCAGCCGGGACAGGGGAAGGTATACGCAGTATTTT.

This clone has just one count. V and J are TRBV24-1 and TRBJ2-1; 8 positions agree with TRBD2. This CDR3 spans 14 amino acids. With 2 bases clipped from V and 8 bases from J, the junction kept 4 bases outside the gene matches. Germline CDR1 KGHDR, CDR2 SFDVKD. In nucleotides, the CDR3 is TGTGCCACCAGTGATTCACTAGCGGTTCATGAGCAGTTCTTC. It codes for CATSDSLAVHEQFF.

V usage is TRBV28 and J usage is TRBJ1-5; D call uncertain. The germline V and J ends were trimmed by 5 bases and 5 bases, with 7 bases remaining between them. This CDR3 has 12 amino acids. Germline V gives CDR1 MDHEN, CDR2 SYDVKM. The CDR3 nucleotides are TGTGCCAGCAGTGGAGTAGATCAGCCCCAGCATTTT. This codes for CASSGVDQPQHF.

The chain carries TRBV13 and TRBJ2-1, with 7 bases lining up with TRBD2. The CDR3 consists of 16 residues. The ends lost 0 bases at V and 4 bases at J; junction bases unmatched: 6. Germline CDR1 PRHDT, CDR2 FYEKMQ (reference sequence). The CDR3 DNA reads TGTGCCAGCAGCTTAGGCCTTACGGGGGGATACAATGAGCAGTTCTTC. Amino acid sequence: CASSLGLTGGYNEQFF.

The V and J genes are TRBV2 and TRBJ1-1; D ambiguous. Trimming shortened V by 8 bases and J by 1 base, and 11 bases separated the two germline ends. The V gene's germline CDR1 is SNHLY and CDR2 FYNNEI. The CDR3 runs to 13 residues. The CDR3 sequence: CASAPWANTEAFF. The CDR3 DNA sequence: TGTGCCAGCGCGCCCTGGGCGAACACTGAAGCTTTCTTT. Combining the CDR3 with reference TRBV2 and TRBJ1-1 gives the whole variable domain EPEVTQTPSHQVTQMGQEVILRCVPISNHLYFYWYRQILGQKVEFLVSFYNNEISEKSEIFDDQFSVERPDGSNFTLKIRSTKLEDSAMYFCASAPWANTEAFFGQGTRLTVV.

The rearrangement uses TRBV19 and TRBJ2-7; D could derive from TRBD1 or TRBD2 (5 bases each). Germline V gene data show CDR1 as LNHDA and CDR2 as SQIVND (reference sequence). The CDR3 length is 13 residues. Trimming removed 9 bases at V and 5 bases at J, with 17 bases between. The CDR3 coding sequence is TGTGCCAGCGCTGGGGACGGCCCCCACGAGCAGTACTTC. It codes for CASAGDGPHEQYF.

The chain carries TRBV9 and TRBJ2-1; no firm D call. The CDR3 spans 14 residues. Germline lookup yields CDR1 SGDLS and CDR2 YYNGEE. V lost 0 bases and J 9 bases, leaving 13 bases between the germline ends. The CDR3 bases are TGTGCCAGCAGCGTAGGAGTGGGGTCGGGTGAGCAGTTCTTC. This encodes CASSVGVGSGEQFF.

The rearrangement joins TRBV19 to TRBJ2-2; TRBD1 matches at 9 bases. V shed 5 bases and J 0 bases; nucleotides not matched to a gene: 10. The CDR3 consists of 18 residues. Germline V gene sequence: CDR1 LNHDA, CDR2 SQIVND (reference sequence). CDR3 in DNA: TGTGCCAGTAGTTTAATCATACAGGGGGCCGCGAACACCGGGGAGCTGTTTTTT. Residues: CASSLIIQGAANTGELFF.

The chain has TRBV24-1 and TRBJ1-4; D is ambiguous. Germline V lookup: CDR1 KGHDR, CDR2 SFDVKD. Trimming left V 4 bases short and J 2 bases short, with 10 bases between. CDR3 length: 15 residues. This CDR3 is CATSDYDGTNEKLFF. In DNA, the CDR3 is TGTGCCACCAGTGACTACGACGGGACTAATGAAAAACTGTTTTTT.

The chain has TRBV28 and TRBJ1-1; D might be TRBD1 (5 bases). The V gene lost 3 bases and the J gene lost 3 bases, with 11 bases spanning the gap. Germline V CDR1 and CDR2: MDHEN, SYDVKM. There are 14 residues in the CDR3. The CDR3 region has the DNA TGTGCCAGCAGTTTTTTCGGGGGGGACACTGAAGCTTTCTTT. Translating it yields CASSFFGGDTEAFF.

The chain recombines TRBV5-4 with TRBJ2-7; D call uncertain. The CDR3 sequence is 12 residues long. CDR1 and CDR2 (germline): SGHNT, YYREEE (reference sequence). Trimming removed 0 bases from V and 6 bases from J, with 7 bases in between. The CDR3: CASSLERFEQYF. For the CDR3, the DNA is TGTGCCAGCAGCTTGGAGAGGTTCGAGCAGTACTTC.

This clone was observed once. This sequence joins TRBV7-9 and TRBJ2-3, with D unresolved. V dropped 2 bases and J dropped 0 bases, with 21 bases sitting between them. The V gene's germline CDR1 is SEHNR and CDR2 FQNEAQ (reference sequence). This CDR3 has 19 residues. The CDR3 sequence is CASSLWAAVRLTSTDTQYF. The DNA of the CDR3 is TGTGCCAGCAGCTTATGGGCGGCGGTTCGTTTAACTAGCACAGATACGCAGTATTTT.

The V gene is TRBV7-2, the J gene TRBJ2-1; D remains unclear. CDR1 and CDR2 (germline): SGHTA, FQGNSA. This CDR3 has 13 amino acids. V lost 6 bases and J lost 6, with 12 bases in between. CDR3 nucleotide sequence: TGTGCCAGCAGACGTACTGCGCGCAATGAGCAGTTCTTC. It codes for CASRRTARNEQFF.

V and J are TRBV5-5 and TRBJ2-7; TRBD2 matches 7 bases. The germline CDR1 and CDR2 sequences are SGHKS and YYEKEE (reference sequence). This CDR3 contains 14 residues. V gave up 3 bases and J gave up 2 bases; unmatched junction bases: 5. Here the CDR3 reads CASSSEGRAYEQYF. CDR3 sequence (DNA): TGTGCCAGCAGCTCGGAGGGGAGGGCCTACGAGCAGTACTTC. The whole variable domain, filled in from reference TRBV5-5 and TRBJ2-7, reads DAGVTQSPTHLIKTRGQQVTLRCSPISGHKSVSWYQQVLGQGPQFIFQYYEKEERGRGNFPDRFSARQFPNYSSELNVNALLLGDSALYLCASSSEGRAYEQYFGPGTRLTVT.

This chain joins TRBV2 and TRBJ2-5; TRBD1 matches 7 bases. J lost 14 bases, V lost 4 bases, and 4 bases had no gene match. CDR1 is SNHLY and CDR2 is FYNNEI in the germline V gene. This CDR3 region has 10 residues. The CDR3 spells CASSAGQCYF. The CDR3 DNA reads as TGTGCCAGCAGTGCGGGACAGTGCTACTTC.

V and J are TRBV29-1 and TRBJ2-7, with TRBD2 as a possible D gene (6 bases). The ends were cut back, 7 bases at V and 2 bases at J, with 12 bases in the middle. This CDR3 region has 12 residues. Germline V gives CDR1 SQVTM, CDR2 ANQGSEA. CDR3 residues: CSAGTGPYEQYF. For the CDR3, the DNA is TGCAGCGCCGGGACTGGACCCTACGAGCAGTACTTC.

Details on this clone: Other DNA sequences within the sample encode an identical CDR3. The J gene is TRBJ2-7, the V gene TRBV6-5; 9 bases fit TRBD2. V was pared by 2 bases and J by 3 bases, with 2 bases of the junction left unmatched. The CDR3 runs to 14 residues. From germline, CDR1 is MNHEY and CDR2 SVGAGI. The CDR3 here is CASSYGSGSYEQYF. CDR3 sequence (DNA): TGTGCCAGCAGTTACGGTAGCGGGAGCTACGAGCAGTACTTC.

The CDR3 is CASRRTGASPLHF. DNA for the CDR3: TGTGCCAGCAGGCGGACAGGGGCTTCACCCCTCCACTTT. The rearrangement uses TRBV6-5 and TRBJ1-6; 9 nucleotides match TRBD1. This CDR3 comprises 13 residues. CDR1 and CDR2 (germline): MNHEY, SVGAGI. After removal of 6 bases from V and 9 bases from J, the junction contained 3 bases not matched to a gene.

V and J are TRBV7-2 and TRBJ2-1, with no clear D. Germline loops: CDR1 SGHTA, CDR2 FQGNSA. The V gene lost 5 bases and the J gene lost 2 bases, with 10 bases spanning the gap. The CDR3 has 14 residues. The CDR3 nucleotides read TGTGCCAGCAGCCGCGAAGGAACCTACAATGAGCAGTTCTTC. It encodes CASSREGTYNEQFF.

The rearrangement links TRBV4-1 to TRBJ2-2, with 9 bases that match TRBD2. Germline V gene sequence: CDR1 MGHRA, CDR2 YSYEKL. This CDR3 is built from 16 residues. V was clipped by 1 base and J by 4 bases; unmatched bases: 4. In DNA, the CDR3 is TGCGCCAGCAGCCAAGGAGGACTAGCGAGCACCGGGGAGCTGTTTTTT. The encoded protein is CASSQGGLASTGELFF.

With respect to this clone: It is unclear where the CDR3 begins or ends on the DNA, so no DNA is shown, and the CDR3 is as TCRdb lists it. V gene TRBV21-1 combines with J gene TRBJ2-6; TRBD2 is the table's D call, not checked against the DNA. TRBV21-1 is labeled a pseudogene. The CDR3 is made up of 16 amino acids, end residues included. CDR3 amino acids: CASRAAWASGANVLTF.

This clone appeared a single time. The rearrangement links TRBV13 to TRBJ1-2, with D possibly matching TRBD1 (5 bases). Per germline, CDR1 PRHDT and CDR2 FYEKMQ (reference sequence). V lost 5 bases to trimming and J lost 2 bases, with 15 bases between them. CDR3 length: 15 amino acids. The CDR3 protein is CASSRPRDGNYGYTF. The DNA for the CDR3 is TGTGCCAGCAGCCGCCCGAGGGACGGGAACTATGGCTACACCTTC.

V gene TRBV9 combines with J gene TRBJ2-7; 7 nucleotides agree with TRBD2. This CDR3 has 14 residues. Germline V lookup: CDR1 SGDLS, CDR2 YYNGEE. J lost 7 bases, V lost 0 bases, and 7 bases had no gene match. CDR3 nucleotide sequence: TGTGCCAGCAGCGTAGGGAGCGGGGCGGGGGAGCAGTACTTC. This gives the protein CASSVGSGAGEQYF.

This rearrangement joins TRBV21-1 to TRBJ2-4; the table names TRBD1, a call not compared with the DNA. TRBV21-1 is a pseudogene. The CDR3 contains 18 residues. The CDR3 loop reads CASSKVKGGQGNQNIQYF. The CDR3 DNA follows: TGTGCCAGCAGCAAAGTAAAGGGGGGACAGGGTAACCAAAACATTCAGTACTTC.